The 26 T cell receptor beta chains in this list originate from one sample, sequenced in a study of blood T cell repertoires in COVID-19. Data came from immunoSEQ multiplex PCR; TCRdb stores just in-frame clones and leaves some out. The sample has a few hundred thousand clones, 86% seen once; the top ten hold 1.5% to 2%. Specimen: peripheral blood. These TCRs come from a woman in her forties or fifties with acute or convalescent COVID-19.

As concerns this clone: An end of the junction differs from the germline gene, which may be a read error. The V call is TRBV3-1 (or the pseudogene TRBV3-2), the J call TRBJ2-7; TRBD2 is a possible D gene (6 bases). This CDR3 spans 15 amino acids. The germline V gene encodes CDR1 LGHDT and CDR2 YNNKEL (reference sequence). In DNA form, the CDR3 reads TGTGCCAGCAGTCAAGCCGGGACTGAAACCTACGAGCAGTACTTC. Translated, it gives CASSQAGTETYEQYF.

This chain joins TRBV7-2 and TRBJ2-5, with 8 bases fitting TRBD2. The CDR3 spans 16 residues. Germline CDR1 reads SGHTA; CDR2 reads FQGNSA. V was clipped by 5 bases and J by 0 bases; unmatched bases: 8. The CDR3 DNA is TGTGCCAGCAGCACCCCGCTAGCGGGTTACCAAGAGACCCAGTACTTC. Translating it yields CASSTPLAGYQETQYF.

DNA for the CDR3: TGTGCCAGCTCACCGATATACGACAGGGTGAGAGGAACCATATATTTT. Residues: CASSPIYDRVRGTIYF. J is TRBJ1-3 and V is TRBV18; 7 bases line up with TRBD1. The CDR3 length is 16 residues. J gave up 10 bases and V 3 bases, and 15 bases lay outside the gene matches. The germline V gene encodes CDR1 KGHSH and CDR2 LQKENI.

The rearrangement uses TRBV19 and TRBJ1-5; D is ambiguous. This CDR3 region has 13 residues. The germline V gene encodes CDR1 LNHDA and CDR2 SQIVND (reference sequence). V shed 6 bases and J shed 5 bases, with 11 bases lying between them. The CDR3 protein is CASRRVVDQPQHF. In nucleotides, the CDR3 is TGTGCCAGTAGGAGGGTGGTGGATCAGCCCCAGCATTTT.

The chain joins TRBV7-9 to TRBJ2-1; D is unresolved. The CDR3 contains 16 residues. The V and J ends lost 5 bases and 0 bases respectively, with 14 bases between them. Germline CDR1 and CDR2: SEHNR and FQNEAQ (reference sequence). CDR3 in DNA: TGTGCCAGCAGCCCTTCCCGACAAAACTCCTACAATGAGCAGTTCTTC. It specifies CASSPSRQNSYNEQFF.

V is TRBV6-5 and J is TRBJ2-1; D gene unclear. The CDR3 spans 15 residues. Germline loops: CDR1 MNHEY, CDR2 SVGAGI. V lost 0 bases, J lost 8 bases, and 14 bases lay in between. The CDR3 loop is CASSYSQAPSDEQFF. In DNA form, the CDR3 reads TGTGCCAGCAGTTACTCGCAGGCACCTTCGGATGAGCAGTTCTTC.

The CDR3: CASSQDRHSNQPQHF. Written as DNA, the CDR3 is TGTGCCAGCAGCCAAGATCGACATAGCAATCAGCCCCAGCATTTT. The genes are TRBV3-1 (or the pseudogene TRBV3-2) and TRBJ1-5; D ambiguous. Germline CDR1 is LGHDT and CDR2 is YNNKEL (reference sequence). Trimming removed 0 bases at V and 0 bases at J, with 6 bases between. The CDR3 spans 15 residues.

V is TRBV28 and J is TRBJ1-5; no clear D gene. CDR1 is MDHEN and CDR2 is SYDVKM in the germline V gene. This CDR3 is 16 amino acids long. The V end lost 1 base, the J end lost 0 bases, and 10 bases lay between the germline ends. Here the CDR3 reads CASSLSVFHSNQPQHF. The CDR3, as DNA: TGTGCCAGCAGTTTATCAGTCTTTCATAGCAATCAGCCCCAGCATTTT.

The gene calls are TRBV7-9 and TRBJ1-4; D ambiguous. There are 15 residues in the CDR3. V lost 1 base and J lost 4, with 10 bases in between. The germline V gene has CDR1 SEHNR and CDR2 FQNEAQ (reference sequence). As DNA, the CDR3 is TGTGCCAGCAGCTTAGTCTCGGGGTATAATGAAAAACTGTTTTTT. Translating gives CASSLVSGYNEKLFF.

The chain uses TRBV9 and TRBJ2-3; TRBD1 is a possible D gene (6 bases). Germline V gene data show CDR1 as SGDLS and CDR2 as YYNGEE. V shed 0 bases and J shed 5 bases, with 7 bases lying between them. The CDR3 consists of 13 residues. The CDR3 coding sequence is TGTGCCAGCAGCGTAGCGGGACAAGATACGCAGTATTTT. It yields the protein CASSVAGQDTQYF.

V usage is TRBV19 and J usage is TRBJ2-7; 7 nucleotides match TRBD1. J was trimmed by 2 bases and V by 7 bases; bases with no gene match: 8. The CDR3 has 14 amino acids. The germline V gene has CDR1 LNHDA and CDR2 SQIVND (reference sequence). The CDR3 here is CASNPGTETYEQYF. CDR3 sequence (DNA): TGTGCCAGTAACCCCGGGACAGAGACCTACGAGCAGTACTTC.

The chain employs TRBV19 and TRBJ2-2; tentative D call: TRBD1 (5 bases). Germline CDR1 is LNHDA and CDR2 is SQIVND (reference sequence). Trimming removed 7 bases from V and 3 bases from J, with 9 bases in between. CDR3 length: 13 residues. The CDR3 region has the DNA TGTGCCAGTATGGGCAGGGACACCGGGGAGCTGTTTTTT. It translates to CASMGRDTGELFF.

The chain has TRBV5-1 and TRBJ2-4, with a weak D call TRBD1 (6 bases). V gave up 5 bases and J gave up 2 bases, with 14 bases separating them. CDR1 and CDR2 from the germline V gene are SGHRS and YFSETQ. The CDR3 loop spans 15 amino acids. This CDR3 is CASRSPGESKNIQYF. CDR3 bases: TGCGCCAGCAGATCCCCAGGGGAGTCCAAAAACATTCAGTACTTC.

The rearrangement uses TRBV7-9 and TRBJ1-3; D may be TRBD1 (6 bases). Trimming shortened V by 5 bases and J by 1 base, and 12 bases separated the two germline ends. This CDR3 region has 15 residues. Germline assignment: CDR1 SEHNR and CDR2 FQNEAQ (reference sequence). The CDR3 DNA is TGTGCCAGCAGCGTCGGGACAACGTCTGGAAACACCATATATTTT. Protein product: CASSVGTTSGNTIYF.

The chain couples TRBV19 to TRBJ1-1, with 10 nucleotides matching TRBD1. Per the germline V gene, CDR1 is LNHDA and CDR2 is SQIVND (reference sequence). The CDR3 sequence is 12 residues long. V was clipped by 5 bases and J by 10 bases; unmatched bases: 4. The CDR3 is CASSETGGIAFF. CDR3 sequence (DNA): TGTGCCAGTAGTGAGACAGGGGGCATAGCTTTCTTT.

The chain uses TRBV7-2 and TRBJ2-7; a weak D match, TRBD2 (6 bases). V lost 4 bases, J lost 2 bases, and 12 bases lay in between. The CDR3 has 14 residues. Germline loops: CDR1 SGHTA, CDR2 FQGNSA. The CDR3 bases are TGTGCCAGCAGCTCCCTAGCGCAGGCCTACGAGCAGTACTTC. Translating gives CASSSLAQAYEQYF.

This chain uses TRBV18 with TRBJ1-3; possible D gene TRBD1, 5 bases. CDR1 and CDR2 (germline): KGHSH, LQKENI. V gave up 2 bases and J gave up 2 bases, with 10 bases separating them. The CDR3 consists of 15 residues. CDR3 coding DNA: TGTGCCAGCTCACCAAGGGACTCCCCTGGAAACACCATATATTTT. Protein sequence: CASSPRDSPGNTIYF.

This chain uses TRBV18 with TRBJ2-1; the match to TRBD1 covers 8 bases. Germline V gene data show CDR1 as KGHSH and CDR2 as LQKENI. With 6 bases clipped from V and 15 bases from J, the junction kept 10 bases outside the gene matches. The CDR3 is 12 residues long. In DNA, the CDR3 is TGTGCCAGCTCGACGGACAGGGACTTTGCGTTCTTC. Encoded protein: CASSTDRDFAFF.

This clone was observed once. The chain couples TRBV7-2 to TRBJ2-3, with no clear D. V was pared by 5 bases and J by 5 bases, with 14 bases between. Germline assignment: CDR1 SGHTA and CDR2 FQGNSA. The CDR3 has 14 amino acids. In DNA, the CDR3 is TGTGCCAGCAGCCCCACATATAGAGGAGATACGCAGTATTTT. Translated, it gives CASSPTYRGDTQYF.

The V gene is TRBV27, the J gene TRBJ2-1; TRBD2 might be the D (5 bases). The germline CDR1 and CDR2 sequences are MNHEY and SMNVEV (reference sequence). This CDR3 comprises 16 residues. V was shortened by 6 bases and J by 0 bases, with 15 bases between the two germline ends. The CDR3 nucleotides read TGTGCCAGCAGCCCAGCGAGGGTCAGCTCCTACAATGAGCAGTTCTTC. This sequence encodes CASSPARVSSYNEQFF.

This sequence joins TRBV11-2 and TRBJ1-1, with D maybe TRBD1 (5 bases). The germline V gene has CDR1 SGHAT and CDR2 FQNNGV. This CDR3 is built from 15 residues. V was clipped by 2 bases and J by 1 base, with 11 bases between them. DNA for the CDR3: TGTGCCAGCAGCTTATTAGGGCAGGGGAACACTGAAGCTTTCTTT. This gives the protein CASSLLGQGNTEAFF.

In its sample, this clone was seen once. CDR3 nucleotide sequence: TGTGCCAGCAGCTATAGCGGGAGAACCTACAATGAGCAGTTCTTC. This codes for CASSYSGRTYNEQFF. The V call is TRBV6-5, the J call TRBJ2-1, with 9 bases fitting TRBD2. Germline CDR1 reads MNHEY; CDR2 reads SVGAGI. The CDR3 runs to 15 residues. V shed 6 bases and J 2 bases; nucleotides not matched to a gene: 5.

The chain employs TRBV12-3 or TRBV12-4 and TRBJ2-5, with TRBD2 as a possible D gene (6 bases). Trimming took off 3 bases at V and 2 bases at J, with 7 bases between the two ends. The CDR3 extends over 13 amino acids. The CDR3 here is CASSLGRQETQYF. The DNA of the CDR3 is TGTGCCAGCAGTTTGGGGAGGCAAGAGACCCAGTACTTC.

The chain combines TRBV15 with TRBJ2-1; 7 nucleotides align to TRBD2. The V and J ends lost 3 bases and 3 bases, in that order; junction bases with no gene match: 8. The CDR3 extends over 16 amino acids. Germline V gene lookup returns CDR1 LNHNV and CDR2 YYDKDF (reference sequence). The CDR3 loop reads CATSRIGVAGYNEQFF. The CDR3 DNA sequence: TGTGCCACCAGCAGGATCGGGGTAGCGGGCTACAATGAGCAGTTCTTC. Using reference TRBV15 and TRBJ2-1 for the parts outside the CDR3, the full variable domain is DAMVIQNPRYQVTQFGKPVTLSCSQTLNHNVMYWYQQKSSQAPKLLFHYYDKDFNNEADTPDNFQSRRPNTSFCFLDIRSPGLGDTAMYLCATSRIGVAGYNEQFFGPGTRLTVL.

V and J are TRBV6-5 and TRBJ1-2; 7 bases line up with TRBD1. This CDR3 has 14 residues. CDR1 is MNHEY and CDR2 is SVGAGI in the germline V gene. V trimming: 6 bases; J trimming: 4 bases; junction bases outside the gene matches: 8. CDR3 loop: CASRTFTGVYGYTF. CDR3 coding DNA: TGTGCCAGCAGAACCTTCACAGGGGTCTATGGCTACACCTTC.

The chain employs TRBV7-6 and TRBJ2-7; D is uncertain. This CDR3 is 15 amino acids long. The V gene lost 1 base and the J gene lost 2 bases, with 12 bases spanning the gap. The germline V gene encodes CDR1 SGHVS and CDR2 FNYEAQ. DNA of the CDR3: TGTGCCAGCAGCTTAGACGACGGTACTACCTACGAGCAGTACTTC. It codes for CASSLDDGTTYEQYF. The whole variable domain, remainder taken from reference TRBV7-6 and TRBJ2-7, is GAGVSQSPRYKVTKRGQDVALRCDPISGHVSLYWYRQALGQGPEFLTYFNYEAQQDKSGLPNDRFSAERPEGSISTLTIQRTEQRDSAMYRCASSLDDGTTYEQYFGPGTRLTVT.